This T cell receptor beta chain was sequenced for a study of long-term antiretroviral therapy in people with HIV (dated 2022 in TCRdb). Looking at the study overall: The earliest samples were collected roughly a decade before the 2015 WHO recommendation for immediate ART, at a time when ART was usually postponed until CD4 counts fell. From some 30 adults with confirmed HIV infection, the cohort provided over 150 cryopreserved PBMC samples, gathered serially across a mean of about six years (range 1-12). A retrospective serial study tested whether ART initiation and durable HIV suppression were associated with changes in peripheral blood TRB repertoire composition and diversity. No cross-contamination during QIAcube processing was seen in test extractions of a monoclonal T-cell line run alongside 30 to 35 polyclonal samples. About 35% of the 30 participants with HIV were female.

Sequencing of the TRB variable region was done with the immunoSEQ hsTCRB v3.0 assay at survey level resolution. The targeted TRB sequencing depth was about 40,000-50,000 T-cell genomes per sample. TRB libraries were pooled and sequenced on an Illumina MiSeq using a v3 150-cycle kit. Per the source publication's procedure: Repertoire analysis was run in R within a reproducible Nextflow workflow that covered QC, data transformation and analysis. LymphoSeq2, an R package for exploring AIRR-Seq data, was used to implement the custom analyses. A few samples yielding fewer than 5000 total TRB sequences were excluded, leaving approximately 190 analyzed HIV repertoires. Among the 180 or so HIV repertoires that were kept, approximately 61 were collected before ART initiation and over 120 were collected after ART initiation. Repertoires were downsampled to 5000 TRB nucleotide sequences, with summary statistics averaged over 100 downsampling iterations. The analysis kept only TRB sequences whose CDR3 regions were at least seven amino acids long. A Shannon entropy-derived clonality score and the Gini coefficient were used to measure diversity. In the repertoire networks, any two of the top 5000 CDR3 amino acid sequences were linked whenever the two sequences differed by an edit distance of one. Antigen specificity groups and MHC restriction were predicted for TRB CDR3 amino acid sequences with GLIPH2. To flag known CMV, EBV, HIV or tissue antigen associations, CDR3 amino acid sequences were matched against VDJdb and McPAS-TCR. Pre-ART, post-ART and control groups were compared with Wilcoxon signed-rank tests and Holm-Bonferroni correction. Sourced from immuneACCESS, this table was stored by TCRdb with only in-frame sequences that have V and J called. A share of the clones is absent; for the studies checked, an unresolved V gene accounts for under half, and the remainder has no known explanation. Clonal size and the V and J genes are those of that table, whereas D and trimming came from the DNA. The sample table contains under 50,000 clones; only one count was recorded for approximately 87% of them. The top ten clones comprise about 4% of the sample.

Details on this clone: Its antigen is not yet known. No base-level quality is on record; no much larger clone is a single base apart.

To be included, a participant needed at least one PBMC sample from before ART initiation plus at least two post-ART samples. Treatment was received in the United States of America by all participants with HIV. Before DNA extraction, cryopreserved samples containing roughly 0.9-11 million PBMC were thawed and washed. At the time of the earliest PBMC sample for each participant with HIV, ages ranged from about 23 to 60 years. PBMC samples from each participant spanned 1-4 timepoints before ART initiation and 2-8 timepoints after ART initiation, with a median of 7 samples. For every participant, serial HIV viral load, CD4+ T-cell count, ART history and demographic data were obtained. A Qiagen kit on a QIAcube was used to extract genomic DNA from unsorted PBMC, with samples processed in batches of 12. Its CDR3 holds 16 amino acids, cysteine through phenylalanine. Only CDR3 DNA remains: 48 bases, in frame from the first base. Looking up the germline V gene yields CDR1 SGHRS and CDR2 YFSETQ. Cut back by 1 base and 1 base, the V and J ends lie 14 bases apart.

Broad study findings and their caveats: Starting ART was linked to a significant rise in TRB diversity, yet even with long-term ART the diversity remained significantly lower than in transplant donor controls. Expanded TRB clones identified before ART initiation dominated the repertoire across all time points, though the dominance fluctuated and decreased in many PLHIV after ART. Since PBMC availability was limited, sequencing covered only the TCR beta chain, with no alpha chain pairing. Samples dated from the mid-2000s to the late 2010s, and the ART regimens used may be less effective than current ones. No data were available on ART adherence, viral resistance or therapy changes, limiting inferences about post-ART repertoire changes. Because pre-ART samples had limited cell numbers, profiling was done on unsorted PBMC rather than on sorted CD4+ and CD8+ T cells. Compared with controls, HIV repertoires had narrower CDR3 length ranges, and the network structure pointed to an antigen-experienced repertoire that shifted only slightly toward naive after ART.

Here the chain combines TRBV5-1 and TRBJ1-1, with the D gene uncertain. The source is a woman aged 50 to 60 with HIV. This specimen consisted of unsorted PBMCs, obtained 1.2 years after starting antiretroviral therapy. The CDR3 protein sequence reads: CASSLSFGVKNTEAFF. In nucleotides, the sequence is TGCGCCAGCAGCTTGTCTTTCGGCGTCAAGAACACTGAAGCTTTCTTT. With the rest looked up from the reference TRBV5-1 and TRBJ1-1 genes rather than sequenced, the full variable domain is KAGVTQTPRYLIKTRGQQVTLSCSPISGHRSVSWYQQTPGQGLQFLFEYFSETQRNKGNFPGRFSGRQFSNSRSEMNVSTLELGDSALYLCASSLSFGVKNTEAFFGQGTRLTVV.